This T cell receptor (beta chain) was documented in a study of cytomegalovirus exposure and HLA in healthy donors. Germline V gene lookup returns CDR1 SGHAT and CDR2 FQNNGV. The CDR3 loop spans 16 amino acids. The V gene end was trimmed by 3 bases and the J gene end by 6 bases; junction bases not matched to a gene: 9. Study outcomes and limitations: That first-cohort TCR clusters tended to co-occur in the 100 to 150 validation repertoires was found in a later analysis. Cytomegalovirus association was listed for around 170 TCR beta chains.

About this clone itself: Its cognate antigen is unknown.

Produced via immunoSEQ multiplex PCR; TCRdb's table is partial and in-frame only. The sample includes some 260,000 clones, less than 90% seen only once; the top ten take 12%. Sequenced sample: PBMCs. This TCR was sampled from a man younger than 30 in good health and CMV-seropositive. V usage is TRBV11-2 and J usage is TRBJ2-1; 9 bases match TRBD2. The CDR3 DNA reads TGTGCCAGCAGCTTGAATTTGGGGACTAGCCGCAATGAGCAGTTCTTC. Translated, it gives CASSLNLGTSRNEQFF.